One and the same sample provided the 27 T cell receptor beta chains below, sequenced in a study of T cell repertoires in cytomegalovirus infection. Antigens of these TCRs are unknown. From the reads, TCRdb called clonotypes with MiXCR, one entry per CDR3 protein. The table lists approximately 1,000,000 distinct CDR3 sequences, less than 35% of them singletons. The input for sequencing was cultured CD8+ T cells from PBMCs, taken from culture after CMV antigen stimulation. These TCRs come from a human donor in good health (CMV status not recorded). Some clones in this sample may be carry-over from other donors' samples.

A word on this clonotype: A clone one base away is much larger, so this may be a read error. The V call is TRBV7-2, the J call TRBJ2-6, with D perhaps matching TRBD1 or TRBD2 (5 bases each). Germline CDR1 SGHTA, CDR2 FQGNSA. The CDR3 runs 17 residues. Trimming stripped 2 bases from V and 8 bases from J, with 19 bases between. CDR3 sequence reads: CASSLIIWGSGTNVLTF. The CDR3, as DNA: TGTGCCAGCAGCTTAATAATTTGGGGGTCCGGGACCAACGTCCTGACTTTC.

This clonotype has only a few counts. The chain joins TRBV7-3 to TRBJ2-7; possible D gene TRBD1, 6 bases. Trimming cost V 3 bases and J 2 bases, with 17 bases left between them. The CDR3 totals 16 residues. CDR1 and CDR2 from the germline V gene are SGHTA and FQGTGA. This chain's CDR3 is CASSFHRAADPYEQYF. The CDR3 DNA is TGTGCCAGCAGCTTTCACAGGGCCGCGGACCCCTACGAGCAGTACTTC. Combining the CDR3 with reference TRBV7-3 and TRBJ2-7 gives the whole variable domain GAGVSQTPSNKVTEKGKYVELRCDPISGHTALYWYRQSLGQGPEFLIYFQGTGAADDSGLPNDRFFAVRPEGSVSTLKIQRTERGDSAVYLCASSFHRAADPYEQYFGPGTRLTVT.

The V and J genes are TRBV3-1 and TRBJ1-6, with D tentatively TRBD1 (6 bases). V was cut by 0 bases and J by 7 bases, with 22 bases left in between. The CDR3 loop spans 19 amino acids. The V gene's germline CDR1 is LGHDT and CDR2 YNNKEL (reference sequence). CDR3 sequence reads: CASSQEGGGFKGWNSPLHF. Written as DNA, the CDR3 is TGTGCCAGCAGCCAAGAGGGAGGGGGTTTCAAAGGGTGGAATTCACCCCTCCACTTT. The complete variable domain, with remaining parts taken from reference TRBV3-1 and TRBJ1-6, reads DTAVSQTPKYLVTQMGNDKSIKCEQNLGHDTMYWYKQDSKKFLKIMFSYNNKELIINETVPNRFSPKSPDKAHLNLHINSLELGDSAVYFCASSQEGGGFKGWNSPLHFGNGTRLTVT.

The rearrangement joins TRBV19 to TRBJ2-7; D perhaps matches TRBD1 (6 bases). CDR3 length equals 18 residues. V dropped 0 bases and J dropped 0 bases, with 18 bases sitting between them. Germline values: CDR1 LNHDA, CDR2 SQIVND (reference sequence). CDR3 DNA: TGTGCCAGTAGTATAGATCTATGGGGGACACCAGGCTCCTACGAGCAGTACTTC. Translating it yields CASSIDLWGTPGSYEQYF.

CDR3 DNA sequence: TGTGCCAGCAGATCCCGGGACAGTAAAAACAAGCAGTACGTC. This gives the protein CASRSRDSKNKQYV. This sequence joins TRBV6-1 and TRBJ2-7; 7 bases align to TRBD1. Per the germline V gene, CDR1 is MNHNS and CDR2 is SASEGT. The CDR3 has 14 residues. V gave up 6 bases and J gave up 8 bases; unmatched junction bases: 13.

The chain uses TRBV7-3 and TRBJ2-2; 7 nucleotides line up with TRBD2. The CDR3 is 16 residues long. Germline trimming cut 6 bases from V and 4 bases from J; bases unmatched to any gene: 11. CDR1 and CDR2 from the germline V gene are SGHTA and FQGTGA. The CDR3 DNA reads as TGTGCCAGCAGGTCCCCCGGGGGGAACCTCACCGGGGAGCTGTTTTTT. Amino acid sequence: CASRSPGGNLTGELFF.

V usage is TRBV12-3 or TRBV12-4 and J usage is TRBJ2-5; 16 bases line up with TRBD2. V shed 6 bases and J 5 bases; nucleotides not matched to a gene: 6. The CDR3 is 16 residues long. CDR3 region: CASSTGLAGGLETQYF. Here the CDR3 DNA reads TGTGCCAGCAGCACGGGACTAGCGGGGGGGCTCGAGACCCAGTACTTC.

This clonotype turned up a few times. The chain uses TRBV20-1 and TRBJ2-7, with D perhaps TRBD1 or TRBD2 (5 bases each). Per germline, CDR1 DFQATT and CDR2 SNEGSKA (reference sequence). CDR3 length: 16 amino acids. V was trimmed by 0 bases and J by 2 bases, leaving 17 bases between them. CDR3 sequence (DNA): TGCAGTGCTAGAGATGGTTGGTCGGGGACGACCTACGAGCAGTACTTC. Its protein product is CSARDGWSGTTYEQYF.

There are a few counts of this clonotype. The chain is built from TRBV6-5 and TRBJ2-3; tentatively, D is TRBD2 (6 bases). Germline V gene lookup returns CDR1 MNHEY and CDR2 SVGAGI. This CDR3 is built from 15 residues. V was trimmed by 2 bases and J by 5 bases, leaving 14 bases between them. This CDR3 reads CASSYTRNGRDTQYF. The DNA of the CDR3 is TGTGCCAGCAGTTACACTCGAAACGGGAGAGATACGCAGTATTTT.

This clonotype was counted between two and nine times. The V and J genes are TRBV27 and TRBJ1-2; 7 bases map to TRBD1. The CDR3 is 14 amino acids. V was clipped by 6 bases and J by 2 bases; unmatched bases: 6. Germline CDR1 and CDR2: MNHEY and SMNVEV (reference sequence). This chain's CDR3 is CASRPGQLNYGYTF. For the CDR3, the DNA is TGTGCCAGCAGACCGGGACAGCTGAACTATGGCTACACCTTC.

This sequence joins TRBV6-2 or TRBV6-3 and TRBJ2-7; TRBD1 matches 9 bases. The germline CDR1 and CDR2 sequences are MNHEY and SVGEGT. Germline trimming cut 2 bases from V and 0 bases from J; bases unmatched to any gene: 2. The CDR3 is 15 amino acids. This CDR3 is CASSYRQGVSYEQYV. Here the CDR3 DNA reads TGTGCCAGCAGTTACAGACAGGGGGTCTCCTACGAGCAGTACGTC.

This clonotype was observed a few times. The CDR3 protein is CASSLSTSGATYNEQFF. In nucleotides, the CDR3 is TGTGCCAGCAGTTTATCGACTAGCGGGGCCACCTACAATGAGCAGTTCTTC. The chain couples TRBV28 to TRBJ2-1, with 11 bases that match TRBD2. Unmatched junction bases numbered 4, after V lost 1 base and J lost 2 bases. The CDR3 extends over 17 amino acids. Germline V lookup: CDR1 MDHEN, CDR2 SYDVKM.

This clonotype was picked up a small number of times. V is TRBV6-6 and J is TRBJ2-7; D gene ambiguous. CDR1 is MNHNY, CDR2 SVGAGI, per germline (reference sequence). The V and J ends lost 2 bases and 5 bases respectively, with 7 bases between them. The CDR3 contains 12 residues. The CDR3 sequence: CASSYPQDEQYF. CDR3 coding DNA: TGTGCCAGCAGTTACCCCCAGGACGAGCAGTACTTC.

The chain recombines TRBV12-3 or TRBV12-4 with TRBJ2-1; perhaps TRBD1 as D (6 bases). The CDR3 is made up of 14 amino acids. Trimming left V 3 bases short and J 7 bases short, with 13 bases between. This CDR3 reads CASSLGAPGNEQFF. As DNA, the CDR3 is TGTGCCAGCAGTTTGGGGGCCCCCGGGAATGAGCAGTTCTTC.

This clonotype occurred once. The rearrangement joins TRBV27 to TRBJ2-1; D may be TRBD1 (6 bases). The CDR3 has 14 amino acids. CDR1 is MNHEY, CDR2 SMNVEV, per germline (reference sequence). V lost 8 bases and J lost 1, with 12 bases in between. The CDR3 DNA reads TGTGCCAGCGCCGGGACATTGTCCTACAATGAGCAGTTCTTC. Amino acid sequence: CASAGTLSYNEQFF.

The chain is built from TRBV6-2 or TRBV6-3 and TRBJ1-5; D is perhaps TRBD1 (5 bases). There are 19 residues in the CDR3. With 5 bases removed from V and 4 bases from J, the gap between germline ends came to 27 bases. Per germline, CDR1 MNHEY and CDR2 SVGEGT. This chain's CDR3 is CASSLTIGQPGLSNQPQHF. CDR3 DNA sequence: TGTGCCAGCAGTCTCACCATAGGACAACCGGGACTTTCGAATCAGCCCCAGCATTTT.

The chain is built from TRBV6-1 and TRBJ2-1, with TRBD2 matching over 8 bases. Per the germline V gene, CDR1 is MNHNS and CDR2 is SASEGT. The CDR3 sequence is 17 residues long. Trimming at V came to 3 bases and at J to 5 bases, leaving 12 bases not matched to a gene. The CDR3 bases are TGTGCCAGCAGTGACCCCCTCTCGGGGGGGCCCCACAATGAGCAGTTCTTC. Encoded protein: CASSDPLSGGPHNEQFF.

The sample holds a few counts of this clonotype. The chain uses TRBV27 and TRBJ2-1; 8 bases map to TRBD2. Losses at the gene ends were 7 bases for V and 4 bases for J; bases not matched to a gene: 9. Germline values: CDR1 MNHEY, CDR2 SMNVEV (reference sequence). CDR3 size: 15 residues. CDR3 sequence reads: CASNPSGGRYNEQFF. CDR3 in DNA: TGTGCCAGCAACCCAAGCGGGGGCCGTTACAATGAGCAGTTCTTC.

This clonotype came up many times. The chain carries TRBV7-6 and TRBJ1-5, with D perhaps matching TRBD1 (5 bases). Trimming shortened V by 5 bases and J by 7 bases, and 15 bases separated the two germline ends. The CDR3 extends over 14 amino acids. The germline V gene encodes CDR1 SGHVS and CDR2 FNYEAQ. This chain's CDR3 is CASSPGGGVQPQHF. CDR3 nucleotide sequence: TGTGCCAGCAGCCCCGGGGGGGGGGTACAGCCCCAGCATTTT.

Comment on this clonotype: Compared with germline, one end of the junction differs, possibly owing to a read error. The CDR3 coding sequence is TGTGCCAGCAGTTACTCGGACAGGCGGGATGAAGCTTTGTTT. Translation: CASSYSDRRDEALF. The chain links TRBV6-6 to TRBJ1-1; TRBD1 agrees at 7 bases. The CDR3 runs 14 residues. CDR1 and CDR2 (germline): MNHNY, SVGAGI (reference sequence).

The chain carries TRBV6-2 or TRBV6-3 and TRBJ2-5; 10 bases are a match to TRBD2. V lost 8 bases to trimming and J lost 0 bases; unmatched junction nucleotides: 12. The length of the CDR3 is 17 residues. Germline lookup yields CDR1 MNHEY and CDR2 SVGEGT. The CDR3 DNA reads TGTGCCAGCCCCCCCCTAGCGGGGGTTCCGTACCAAGAGACCCAGTACTTC. This gives the protein CASPPLAGVPYQETQYF.

This clonotype has just one count. V usage is TRBV4-3 and J usage is TRBJ2-1; TRBD2 aligns across 12 bases. The CDR3 is 16 amino acids. CDR1 and CDR2 from the germline V gene are LGHNA and YSLEER. J gave up 10 bases and V 2 bases, and 9 bases lay outside the gene matches. CDR3 sequence: CASSQFPSGGAREQFF. For the CDR3, the DNA is TGCGCCAGCAGCCAATTTCCTAGCGGGGGGGCTCGGGAGCAGTTCTTC.

The CDR3 reads CASSQDLSGMGHNEQFF. The CDR3 DNA reads as TGCGCCAGCAGCCAAGATCTTAGCGGAATGGGCCACAATGAGCAGTTCTTC. This chain uses TRBV4-3 with TRBJ2-1, with a weak D call TRBD2 (6 bases). The CDR3 sequence is 17 residues long. The germline V gene has CDR1 LGHNA and CDR2 YSLEER. V gave up 0 bases and J gave up 5 bases, with 17 bases separating them.

This clonotype was recorded a few times. The CDR3 bases are TGTGCCAGCAGCGTCCCCCCCGACAGGATGAACACTGAAGCTTTCTTT. Translated, it gives CASSVPPDRMNTEAFF. V and J are TRBV9 and TRBJ1-1, with D tentatively TRBD1 (6 bases). The CDR3 has 16 residues. Germline CDR1 reads SGDLS; CDR2 reads YYNGEE. The V gene lost 2 bases and the J gene lost 0 bases, with 14 bases spanning the gap.

Comment on this clonotype: One end of the junction varies from germline; a read error may be responsible. This chain uses TRBV7-2 with TRBJ1-5; 7 bases match TRBD1. Germline values: CDR1 SGHTA, CDR2 FQGNSA. This CDR3 is 15 amino acids long. DNA for the CDR3: TGTGCCAGCAACTTAGACCGACAGGGTAGTCAGCCCCAGCATTTT. It encodes CASNLDRQGSQPQHF.

This clonotype was counted at least ten times. The junction and the germline gene differ at one end; a read error may be behind it. The genes are TRBV7-2 and TRBJ2-1; D unclear. The CDR3 length is 14 residues. Germline-derived CDR1 and CDR2 are SGHTA and FQGNSA. The CDR3 coding sequence is TGTGCCAGCAGCTCCGGGCCCTCCTCCAATGAGCAGTTCTTC. It is translated as CASSSGPSSNEQFF.

In its sample, this clonotype was seen a few times. This chain joins TRBV4-1 and TRBJ2-2; D gene uncertain. The CDR3 extends over 15 amino acids. The V gene lost 1 base and the J gene lost 0 bases, with 6 bases spanning the gap. Germline V CDR1 and CDR2: MGHRA, YSYEKL. The CDR3 here is CASSQVTANTGELFF. CDR3 sequence (DNA): TGCGCCAGCAGCCAAGTAACCGCGAACACCGGGGAGCTGTTTTTT.